This T cell receptor beta chain was retrieved from a study of T cells in localized non-small cell lung cancer. Profiled with immunoSEQ multiplex PCR; TCRdb holds only in-frame clones, not every one. This sample has 65,000 or so clones, with 81% found just once. Trimming removed 5 bases from V and 4 bases from J; junction bases left unmatched: 7. The CDR3 covers 15 residues. The germline gives CDR1 SGHTA, CDR2 FQGTGA. This sequence originates from a man aged 40 to 75 with stage II lung adenocarcinoma. This chain links TRBV7-3 with TRBJ1-2; 10 nucleotides align to TRBD1. The sequenced sample was PBMCs, obtained before any cancer treatment. The CDR3 sequence is CASSDDRGRVYGYTF. CDR3 coding DNA: TGTGCCAGCAGCGACGACAGGGGGCGCGTCTATGGCTACACCTTC. Full variable domain (outside the CDR3, taken from reference TRBV7-3 and TRBJ1-2): GAGVSQTPSNKVTEKGKYVELRCDPISGHTALYWYRQSLGQGPEFLIYFQGTGAADDSGLPNDRFFAVRPEGSVSTLKIQRTERGDSAVYLCASSDDRGRVYGYTFGSGTRLTVV.